The 11 T cell receptor beta chains in this list originate from one sample, sequenced in a study of cytomegalovirus exposure and HLA in healthy donors. PCR amplification relied on 60 Vbeta primers (plus 13 Jbeta primers). Method: immunoSEQ multiplex PCR; TCRdb's copy keeps in-frame clones and lacks some. The sample lists 80,000 to 95,000 clones; roughly three quarters were seen once. What was sequenced was PBMCs. The receptors come from a woman aged 40 to 55 in good health and CMV-seropositive.

The chain joins TRBV11-2 to TRBJ1-5; a weak D match, TRBD1 (5 bases). V lost 5 bases to trimming and J lost 4 bases, with 9 bases between them. Germline lookup yields CDR1 SGHAT and CDR2 FQNNGV. This CDR3 comprises 13 residues. The CDR3 loop reads CASSPGLNQPQHF. The CDR3 region has the DNA TGTGCCAGCAGCCCAGGGCTAAATCAGCCCCAGCATTTT.

This clone has only one observation. The chain carries TRBV11-2 and TRBJ1-2; 10 nucleotides align to TRBD1. The CDR3 is made up of 15 amino acids. CDR1 is SGHAT and CDR2 is FQNNGV in the germline V gene. The junction had 7 bases not matched to a gene; V was cut back by 1 base and J by 8 bases. The CDR3 region is CASSLGGQGLLGYTF. DNA for the CDR3: TGTGCCAGCAGCTTAGGGGGACAGGGGCTGTTGGGCTACACCTTC.

The genes are TRBV2 and TRBJ2-7, with TRBD2 matching 12 bases. Germline CDR1 is SNHLY and CDR2 is FYNNEI. The CDR3 extends over 17 amino acids. Losses at the gene ends were 0 bases for V and 5 bases for J; bases not matched to a gene: 8. CDR3 loop: CASSEARPGLAGNEQYF. CDR3 nucleotide sequence: TGTGCCAGCAGTGAAGCCCGTCCTGGACTAGCGGGAAACGAGCAGTACTTC.

V is TRBV29-1 and J is TRBJ1-5; D unresolved. Per the germline V gene, CDR1 is SQVTM and CDR2 is ANQGSEA. The CDR3 covers 13 residues. V shed 5 bases and J shed 7 bases, with 15 bases lying between them. The CDR3 nucleotides read TGCAGCGTTACGCAAAGTTGGAGCCAGCCCCAGCATTTT. It is translated as CSVTQSWSQPQHF.

The chain combines TRBV6-5 with TRBJ1-1; a possible D gene is TRBD1 (5 bases). The CDR3 totals 11 residues. V was trimmed by 9 bases and J by 11 bases, leaving 16 bases between them. Germline V gene sequence: CDR1 MNHEY, CDR2 SVGAGI. CDR3 sequence (DNA): TGTGCCAGGCGGGACTCCCGGGGGGCTTTCTTT. It specifies CARRDSRGAFF.

This clone came up a few times. The chain joins TRBV11-2 to TRBJ1-1; tentative D call: TRBD1 (6 bases). CDR1 and CDR2 from the germline V gene are SGHAT and FQNNGV. The CDR3 is made up of 13 amino acids. The ends were cut back, 8 bases at V and 5 bases at J, with 15 bases in the middle. CDR3: CASEGVRGTEAFF. The CDR3 DNA follows: TGTGCCAGCGAGGGGGTAAGAGGTACTGAAGCTTTCTTT.

This chain joins TRBV19 and TRBJ1-2; TRBD1 aligns across 9 bases. The CDR3 is made up of 18 amino acids. Looked up from germline, CDR1 is LNHDA and CDR2 is SQIVND (reference sequence). The V segment lost 5 bases and the J segment 0 bases; nucleotides outside the gene matches: 13. In DNA form, the CDR3 reads TGTGCCAGTAGTCCCAGGGACAGGGAAACTATAGCTAACTATGGCTACACCTTC. The encoded protein is CASSPRDRETIANYGYTF.

The chain recombines TRBV7-9 with TRBJ2-2; possible D gene TRBD2, 6 bases. V was shortened by 5 bases and J by 7 bases, with 11 bases between the two germline ends. Per the germline V gene, CDR1 is SEHNR and CDR2 is FQNEAQ (reference sequence). The CDR3 length is 13 residues. CDR3 residues: CASSPLGGGELFF. The CDR3 DNA sequence: TGTGCCAGCAGCCCGCTGGGGGGCGGGGAGCTGTTTTTT.

The rearrangement uses TRBV7-2 and TRBJ2-1; 13 nucleotides line up with TRBD2. J lost 7 bases, V lost 5 bases, and 8 bases had no gene match. Germline loops: CDR1 SGHTA, CDR2 FQGNSA. CDR3 size: 16 residues. Here the CDR3 DNA reads TGTGCCAGCAGCCAGTTGGGACTAGCGGGGTGGAATGAGCAGTTCTTC. This gives the protein CASSQLGLAGWNEQFF.

This sequence joins TRBV7-8 and TRBJ2-5; 7 bases line up with TRBD1. The J call may be wrong; the DNA end is better matched by TRBJ2-7. The length of the CDR3 is 14 residues. In germline, CDR1 is SGHVS, CDR2 FQNEAQ. CDR3 sequence (DNA): TGTGCCAGCAGCTTAGCGAACAGGGGCAACGAGCAGTACTTC. Amino acid sequence: CASSLANRGNEQYF.

V gene TRBV5-1 combines with J gene TRBJ2-1, with TRBD2 matching 11 bases. The CDR3 is made up of 14 amino acids. Germline CDR1 SGHRS, CDR2 YFSETQ. Trimming took 3 bases from V and 10 from J; bases not matched to a gene: 6. As DNA, the CDR3 is TGCGCCAGCAGCTCGACTAGCGGGGTGGGAGAGCAGTTCTTC. Amino acids: CASSSTSGVGEQFF.